This T cell receptor beta chain originates from a study of patients and donors after allogeneic stem cell transplantation. TCRdb reprocessed the RT-PCR reads via MiXCR and lists one record per CDR3 protein. The table records 920,000 or so distinct CDR3 sequences, approximately 19% of them present only once. V was pared by 5 bases and J by 8 bases, with 11 bases between. CDR3 length equals 12 residues. This clonotype was counted at least ten times. Material for sequencing was blood, either unsorted or a sorted T cell fraction (not recorded which). This receptor was identified in a human donor who was either an allogeneic HSCT recipient or a stem cell or donor lymphocyte infusion donor (not recorded which). It is not recorded whose cells these are; they may come from a transplant donor. The chain combines TRBV12-3 or TRBV12-4 with TRBJ2-3, with D perhaps matching TRBD1 (6 bases). CDR3 nucleotides: TGTGCCAGCAGTCCCCGAGGGGGTACGCAGTATTTT. Protein: CASSPRGGTQYF.